These T cell receptor beta chains were read from a single sample in a study of shared clonotypes between healthy human individuals. Some clones are missing from TCRdb's copy, which holds only in-frame ones; the method was immunoSEQ multiplex PCR. The sample holds some 800,000 clones, nearly 95% seen once. The sequenced sample was naive CD8+ T cells sorted from blood. The receptors derive from a man in his thirties or forties in good health. The CDR3 runs from the conserved cysteine through the conserved F or W. Each record gives: D gene, J gene, V gene, clone size, CDR3 DNA, CDR3 protein. A D gene is named only where the DNA matches it firmly. Size values are once, few and many counts, or a class for expanded clones, and some rows have none.

TRBD1 | TRBJ2-2 | TRBV7-9 | . | TGTGCCAGCAGCCTACAGGGGGCGAACACCGGGGAGCTGTTTTTT | CASSLQGANTGELFF
TRBD1 | TRBJ2-7 | TRBV6-1 | . | TGTGCCAGCAGTGGGTTCAAAGACAGGGGCGAGCAGTACTTC | CASSGFKDRGEQYF
TRBD1 | TRBJ1-1 | TRBV7-2 | . | TGTGCCAGCAGCCCATCGGGACAGCTAGACACTGAAGCTTTCTTT | CASSPSGQLDTEAFF
TRBD2 | TRBJ2-2 | TRBV7-6 | . | TGTGCCAGCAGCCAGGGACTAGCGGGAGGAACCACCGGGGAGCTGTTTTTT | CASSQGLAGGTTGELFF
. | TRBJ2-7 | TRBV4-1 | . | TGCGCCAGCCAAAGGACCCTTAGGGGGAGCTACGAGCAGTACTTC | CASQRTLRGSYEQYF
. | TRBJ2-1 | TRBV9 | . | TGTGCCAGCGGGACCTACAGCTCCTACAATGAGCAGTTCTTC | CASGTYSSYNEQFF
. | TRBJ1-4 | TRBV30 | once | TGTGCCTGGACCCTTCTGGGACGGCCTAATGAAAAACTGTTTTTT | CAWTLLGRPNEKLFF
TRBD2 | TRBJ2-3 | TRBV10-3 | . | TGTGCCATCAGTCCCCAGGGCGGGAGGGCCCCAGATACGCAGTATTTT | CAISPQGGRAPDTQYF
TRBD1 | TRBJ1-4 | TRBV6-1 | . | TGTGCCAGCAGTGGGTGGTCAGGGGGCCCGTCCGCGTTTTTT | CASSGWSGGPSAFF
. | TRBJ2-5 | TRBV19 | once | TGTGCCAGTAGTATAATCCTCGAGGAGACCCAGTACTTC | CASSIILEETQYF
. | TRBJ1-1 | TRBV5-1 | . | TGCGCCAGCAGCTTGGAACAGGGCCTTGGGGCTTTCTTT | CASSLEQGLGAFF
. | TRBJ2-7 | TRBV14 | . | TGTGCCAGCAGCCTTAGGACTGGTAGTTACGAGCAGTACTTC | CASSLRTGSYEQYF
TRBD2 | TRBJ2-3 | TRBV6-6 | . | TGTGCCAGCAGTTATTTGGGACTACAAAGCACAGATACGCAGTATTTT | CASSYLGLQSTDTQYF
. | TRBJ2-7 | TRBV30 | . | TGTGCCTGGGCAGGCCAGCCGGACTACGAGCAGTACTTC | CAWAGQPDYEQYF
. | TRBJ2-7 | TRBV7-6 | . | TGTGCCAGCAGCTTATTCCGGGCAGGCAACGAGCAGTACTTC | CASSLFRAGNEQYF
TRBD2 | TRBJ2-2 | TRBV6-5 | . | TGTGCCAGCAGGGGACTAGAAAACACCGGGGAGCTGTTTTTT | CASRGLENTGELFF
TRBD1 | TRBJ1-2 | TRBV4-3 | . | TGCGCCAGCAGCCCGGGGACAGGGGTGATTGGCTACACCTTC | CASSPGTGVIGYTF
TRBD2 | TRBJ2-3 | TRBV27 | . | TGTGCCAGCAGTTTATTGGGACTAGATGATTCAGATACGCAGTATTTT | CASSLLGLDDSDTQYF
. | TRBJ1-1 | TRBV7-9 | once | TGTGCCAGCAGCCCTGGACCCGGGAGGAACACTGAAGCTTTCTTT | CASSPGPGRNTEAFF
. | TRBJ2-3 | TRBV14 | . | TGTGCCAGCAGCCAAGATGTTGAAGATACGCAGTATTTT | CASSQDVEDTQYF
. | TRBJ2-7 | TRBV28 | . | TGTGCCAGCAGGAACAGGGTTACCTACGAGCAGTACTTC | CASRNRVTYEQYF
TRBD1 | TRBJ2-5 | TRBV5-1 | . | TGCGCCAGCAGCTGGGAGACAGGGCAAGAGACCCAGTACTTC | CASSWETGQETQYF
TRBD2 | TRBJ2-1 | TRBV11-2 | . | TGTGCCAGCAGCTTAGGACTAGCGGGAAAGGGTAGGGAGCAGTTCTTC | CASSLGLAGKGREQFF
. | TRBJ2-3 | TRBV9 | . | TGTGCCAGCAGCGGGCCGTCTATCACAGATACGCAGTATTTT | CASSGPSITDTQYF
TRBD1 | TRBJ2-5 | TRBV7-9 | . | TGTGCCAGCAGCCGAAGACAGGGGGGCCTCCAAGAGACCCAGTACTTC | CASSRRQGGLQETQYF
. | TRBJ1-5 | TRBV27 | once | TGTGCCAGCAGTTTGGCACACCATCAGCCCCAGCATTTT | CASSLAHHQPQHF
. | TRBJ2-7 | TRBV15 | . | TGTGCCACCAGCAGAGCCGGGACTGCCGAGCAGTACTTC | CATSRAGTAEQYF
TRBD2 | TRBJ2-7 | TRBV7-9 | . | TGTGCCAGCAGCTTAGCCCCAGGGACTAGGGACTACGAGCAGTACTTC | CASSLAPGTRDYEQYF
. | TRBJ2-7 | TRBV7-9 | . | TGTGCCAGCAGCTTAGCCGGGATCATAAGGATCTACGAGCAGTACTTC | CASSLAGIIRIYEQYF
. | TRBJ2-1 | TRBV29-1 | . | TGCAGCGTTGAAGGAGGCTCAGCGGAGTACTTCAGCTCCTACAATGAGCAGTTCTTC | CSVEGGSAEYFSSYNEQFF
. | TRBJ2-2 | TRBV4-1 | . | TGCGCCAGCAGCCAAGAGAGGACAGAAGTAGTTTCGGCCACCGGGGAGCTGTTTTTT | CASSQERTEVVSATGELFF
. | TRBJ2-7 | TRBV9 | few | TGTGCCAGCAGCGTAGAGAGCGGGTCCTACGAGCAGTACTTC | CASSVESGSYEQYF
TRBD1 | TRBJ1-5 | TRBV5-1 | few | TGCGCCAGCAGCCCCACAGGGGGTGGCAATCAGCCCCAGCATTTT | CASSPTGGGNQPQHF